The 15 T cell receptor beta chains given below trace back to one sample, sequenced in a study of blood T cell repertoires in COVID-19. TCRdb keeps only in-frame clones here, not all; method: immunoSEQ multiplex PCR. The table shows approximately 170,000 clones, with approximately 87% occurring only once. Sequencing was done on a sample of peripheral blood. These receptors were collected from a woman aged 60 to 75 with COVID-19, enrolled during active disease.

This clone was detected only a few times. This CDR3 is CASSRTGSNYGYTF. CDR3 nucleotide sequence: TGTGCCAGCAGCCGGACAGGGAGCAACTATGGCTACACCTTC. The V gene is TRBV5-6, the J gene TRBJ1-2, with TRBD1 matching over 8 bases. Germline CDR1 and CDR2: SGHDT and YYEEEE. V was pared by 4 bases and J by 2 bases, with 4 bases of the junction left unmatched. This CDR3 is built from 14 residues.

This chain joins TRBV7-2 and TRBJ2-1; TRBD2 agrees at 10 bases. Germline CDR1 SGHTA, CDR2 FQGNSA. The J segment lost 8 bases and the V segment lost 5 bases, leaving 6 bases of the junction unmatched. The CDR3 consists of 14 residues. CDR3 sequence reads: CASSPAGGPHEQFF. The CDR3 DNA reads TGTGCCAGCAGCCCAGCGGGAGGGCCCCATGAGCAGTTCTTC.

The V and J genes are TRBV5-1 and TRBJ1-5; possible D gene TRBD1, 6 bases. Per germline, CDR1 SGHRS and CDR2 YFSETQ. The CDR3 loop spans 17 amino acids. Trimming pared 0 bases from V and 0 bases from J, leaving 13 bases between. CDR3 coding DNA: TGCGCCAGCAGCTTGGATGGGGGCAGTTATAGCAATCAGCCCCAGCATTTT. Protein product: CASSLDGGSYSNQPQHF. The whole variable domain, remainder taken from reference TRBV5-1 and TRBJ1-5, is KAGVTQTPRYLIKTRGQQVTLSCSPISGHRSVSWYQQTPGQGLQFLFEYFSETQRNKGNFPGRFSGRQFSNSRSEMNVSTLELGDSALYLCASSLDGGSYSNQPQHFGDGTRLSIL.

This chain connects TRBV15 to TRBJ1-2; a weak D match, TRBD1 (5 bases). The CDR3 length is 16 residues. Between the trimmed V and J ends, which lost 0 bases and 1 base, there was a span of 12 bases. In germline, CDR1 is LNHNV, CDR2 YYDKDF (reference sequence). CDR3 in DNA: TGTGCCACCAGCAGAGATTTAAGGGGCGGTAACTATGGCTACACCTTC. Residues: CATSRDLRGGNYGYTF.

The chain carries TRBV2 and TRBJ2-1; D not resolved. CDR3 length equals 15 residues. Germline assignment: CDR1 SNHLY and CDR2 FYNNEI. Trimming removed 0 bases from V and 4 bases from J, with 10 bases in between. The CDR3 is CASSEATQKYNEQFF. DNA of the CDR3: TGTGCCAGCAGTGAAGCGACACAAAAATACAATGAGCAGTTCTTC.

There are a few counts of this clone. The chain couples TRBV19 to TRBJ1-2; 11 positions agree with TRBD1. CDR1 and CDR2 (germline): LNHDA, SQIVND (reference sequence). V was clipped by 5 bases and J by 4 bases; unmatched bases: 6. The CDR3 has 15 amino acids. CDR3: CASSQGQGAFYGYTF. The CDR3 region has the DNA TGTGCCAGTAGTCAAGGACAGGGGGCCTTCTATGGCTACACCTTC.

V gene TRBV28 combines with J gene TRBJ1-1; D is unclear. The V end was cut by 2 bases, the J end by 10 bases, with 8 bases between. Germline values: CDR1 MDHEN, CDR2 SYDVKM. The CDR3 loop spans 11 amino acids. The CDR3 DNA reads TGTGCCAGCAGTTTAAGACAAACAGCTTTCTTT. It translates to CASSLRQTAFF.

The gene calls are TRBV7-9 and TRBJ1-2; D perhaps matches TRBD1 (6 bases). The CDR3 has 16 amino acids. The germline CDR1 and CDR2 sequences are SEHNR and FQNEAQ (reference sequence). V gave up 0 bases and J gave up 2 bases, with 13 bases separating them. CDR3 DNA: TGTGCCAGCAGCTTAGCGGCCGACAGGATAAACTATGGCTACACCTTC. Translating it yields CASSLAADRINYGYTF.

The CDR3 DNA is TGTGCCAGCAGTGGCTGGGGGCAGATGAACACTGAAGCTTTCTTT. Its translation is CASSGWGQMNTEAFF. V usage is TRBV6-2 or TRBV6-3 and J usage is TRBJ1-1; the D gene is possibly TRBD1 (6 bases). The CDR3 runs 15 residues. Trimming cost V 5 bases and J 0 bases, with 13 bases left between them. Germline-derived CDR1 and CDR2 are MNHEY and SVGEGT.

The chain is built from TRBV10-3 and TRBJ2-5, with no clear D. Looked up from germline, CDR1 is ENHRY and CDR2 is SYGVKD. The CDR3 contains 11 residues. V lost 8 bases, J lost 3 bases, and 7 bases lay in between. CDR3 region: CAISQKETQYF. The CDR3 region has the DNA TGTGCCATCTCCCAGAAAGAGACCCAGTACTTC.

This clone was seen only a few times. V gene TRBV28 combines with J gene TRBJ2-1, with D possibly matching TRBD1 (5 bases). Germline V CDR1 and CDR2: MDHEN, SYDVKM. The CDR3 loop spans 15 amino acids. V lost 5 bases, J lost 7 bases, and 18 bases lay in between. Here the CDR3 reads CASSPRQGQRNEQFF. CDR3 bases: TGTGCCAGCAGTCCCCGTCAGGGTCAAAGAAATGAGCAGTTCTTC.

V usage is TRBV28 and J usage is TRBJ1-1, with D uncertain. Deletions cut 1 base from V and 4 bases from J, with 13 bases between. The CDR3 has 15 residues. Germline-derived CDR1 and CDR2 are MDHEN and SYDVKM. The CDR3 region has the DNA TGTGCCAGCAGTTTATTAATCGGGGTAGGCACTGAAGCTTTCTTT. This encodes CASSLLIGVGTEAFF.

V usage is TRBV30 and J usage is TRBJ2-7, with 8 bases matching TRBD1. V gave up 2 bases and J gave up 7 bases; unmatched junction bases: 1. The CDR3 is 11 residues long. Looked up from germline, CDR1 is GTSNPN and CDR2 is SVGIG (reference sequence). The CDR3 sequence: CAWSTGGEQYF. As DNA, the CDR3 is TGTGCCTGGAGTACAGGGGGGGAGCAGTACTTC.

The CDR3 DNA sequence: TGTGCCAGCAGCCAAAGATCGGGACAGCAGTATTTT. Protein sequence: CASSQRSGQQYF. J is TRBJ2-3 and V is TRBV11-3, with D possibly being TRBD1 (6 bases). The CDR3 is 12 amino acids. The V end was cut by 5 bases, the J end by 11 bases, with 14 bases between. Germline loops: CDR1 SGHNT, CDR2 YENEEA.

The rearrangement joins TRBV4-1 to TRBJ2-3; 13 nucleotides agree with TRBD2. CDR1 MGHRA and CDR2 YSYEKL come from the germline V gene. This CDR3 contains 20 residues. The V gene end was trimmed by 4 bases and the J gene end by 3 bases; junction bases not matched to a gene: 16. The CDR3 loop reads CASSPSSLAGGPEGTDTQYF. CDR3 sequence (DNA): TGCGCCAGCAGCCCTTCTTCACTAGCGGGAGGGCCAGAGGGGACAGATACGCAGTATTTT.